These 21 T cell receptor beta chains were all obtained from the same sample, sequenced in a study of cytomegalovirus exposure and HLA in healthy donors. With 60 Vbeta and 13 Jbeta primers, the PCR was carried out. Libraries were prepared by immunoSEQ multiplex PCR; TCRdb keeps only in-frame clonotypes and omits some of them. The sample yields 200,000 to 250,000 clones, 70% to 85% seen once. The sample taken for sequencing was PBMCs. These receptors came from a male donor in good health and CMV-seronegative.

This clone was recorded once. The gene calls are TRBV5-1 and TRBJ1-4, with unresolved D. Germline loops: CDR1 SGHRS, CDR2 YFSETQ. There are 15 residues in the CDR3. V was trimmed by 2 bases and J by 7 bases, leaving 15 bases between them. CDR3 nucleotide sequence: TGCGCCAGCAGCTTTGGTACTCTGGTATCTGAAAAACTGTTTTTT. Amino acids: CASSFGTLVSEKLFF.

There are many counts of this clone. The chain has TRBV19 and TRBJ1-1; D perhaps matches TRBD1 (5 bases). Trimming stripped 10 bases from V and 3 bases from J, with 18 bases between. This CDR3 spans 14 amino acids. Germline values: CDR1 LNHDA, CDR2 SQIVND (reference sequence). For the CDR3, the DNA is TGTGCCATCCGGGAGGGGCGTATGGACACTGAAGCTTTCTTT. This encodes CAIREGRMDTEAFF.

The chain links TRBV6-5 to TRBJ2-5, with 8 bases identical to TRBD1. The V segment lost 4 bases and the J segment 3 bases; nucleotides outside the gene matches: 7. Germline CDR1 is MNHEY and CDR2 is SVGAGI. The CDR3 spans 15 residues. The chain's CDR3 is CASSSRTGSKETQYF. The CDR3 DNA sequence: TGTGCCAGCAGTTCCCGGACAGGGAGTAAAGAGACCCAGTACTTC.

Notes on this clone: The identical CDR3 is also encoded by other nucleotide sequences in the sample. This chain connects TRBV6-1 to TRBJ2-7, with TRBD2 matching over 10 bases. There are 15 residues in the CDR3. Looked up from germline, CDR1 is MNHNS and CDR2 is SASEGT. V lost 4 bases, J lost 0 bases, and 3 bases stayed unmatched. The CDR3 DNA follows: TGTGCCAGCAGTGGGACTAGCGGAAGCTCCTACGAGCAGTACTTC. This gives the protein CASSGTSGSSYEQYF.

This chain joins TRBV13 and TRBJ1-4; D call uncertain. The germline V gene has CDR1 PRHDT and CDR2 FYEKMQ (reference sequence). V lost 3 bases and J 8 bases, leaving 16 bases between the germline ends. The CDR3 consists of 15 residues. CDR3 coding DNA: TGTGCCAGCAGCTTTTCAACATTGGCGGCGGAAAAACTGTTTTTT. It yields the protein CASSFSTLAAEKLFF.

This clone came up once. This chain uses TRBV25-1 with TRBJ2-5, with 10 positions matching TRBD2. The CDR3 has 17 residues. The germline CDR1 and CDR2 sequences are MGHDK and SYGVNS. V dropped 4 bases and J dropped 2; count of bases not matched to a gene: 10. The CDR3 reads CASSAFNLAGVQETQYF. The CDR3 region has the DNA TGTGCCAGCAGTGCCTTCAACCTAGCGGGAGTACAAGAGACCCAGTACTTC.

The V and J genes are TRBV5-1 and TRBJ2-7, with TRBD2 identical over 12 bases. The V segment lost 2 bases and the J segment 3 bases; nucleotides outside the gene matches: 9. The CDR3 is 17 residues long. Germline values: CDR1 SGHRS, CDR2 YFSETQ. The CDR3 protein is CASSFLAGGSQLYEQYF. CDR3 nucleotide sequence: TGCGCCAGCAGCTTTCTAGCGGGAGGGTCCCAACTCTACGAGCAGTACTTC.

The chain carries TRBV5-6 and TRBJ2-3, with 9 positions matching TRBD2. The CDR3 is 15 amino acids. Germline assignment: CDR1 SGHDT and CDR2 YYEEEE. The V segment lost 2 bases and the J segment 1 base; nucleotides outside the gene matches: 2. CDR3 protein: CASSFVAGGTDTQYF. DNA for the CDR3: TGTGCCAGCAGCTTTGTAGCGGGAGGCACAGATACGCAGTATTTT.

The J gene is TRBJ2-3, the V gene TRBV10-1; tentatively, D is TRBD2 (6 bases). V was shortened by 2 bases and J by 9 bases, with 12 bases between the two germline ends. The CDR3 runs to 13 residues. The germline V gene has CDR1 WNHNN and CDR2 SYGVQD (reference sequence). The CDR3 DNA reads TGCGCCAGCAGTGAGGGAGGGCGCGACACGCAGTATTTT. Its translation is CASSEGGRDTQYF.

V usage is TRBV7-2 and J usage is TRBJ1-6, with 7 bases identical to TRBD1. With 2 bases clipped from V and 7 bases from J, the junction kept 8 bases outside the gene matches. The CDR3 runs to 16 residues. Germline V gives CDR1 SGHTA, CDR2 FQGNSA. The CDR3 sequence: CASSLQRQGHNSPLHF. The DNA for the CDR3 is TGTGCCAGCAGCTTACAAAGACAGGGACACAATTCACCCCTCCACTTT.

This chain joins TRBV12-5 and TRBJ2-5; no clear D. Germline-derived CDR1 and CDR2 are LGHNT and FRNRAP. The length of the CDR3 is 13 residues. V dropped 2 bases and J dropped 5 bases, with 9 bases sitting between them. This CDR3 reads CASGLYGVETQYF. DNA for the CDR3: TGTGCTAGTGGTTTGTACGGAGTCGAGACCCAGTACTTC.

The CDR3 bases are TGTGCCAGTAGTCCGGGACAGGGGATTTATCAGCCCCAGCATTTT. Its protein product is CASSPGQGIYQPQHF. V and J are TRBV19 and TRBJ1-5; 10 nucleotides line up with TRBD1. The CDR3 runs to 15 residues. V lost 5 bases to trimming and J lost 5 bases; unmatched junction nucleotides: 6. Germline assignment: CDR1 LNHDA and CDR2 SQIVND (reference sequence).

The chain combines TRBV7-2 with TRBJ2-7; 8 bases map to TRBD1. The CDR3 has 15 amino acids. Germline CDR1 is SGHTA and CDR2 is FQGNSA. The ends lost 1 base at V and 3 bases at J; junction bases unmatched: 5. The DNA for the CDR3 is TGTGCCAGCAGCTTAGTACAGGGGGGAGGCTACGAGCAGTACTTC. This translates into CASSLVQGGGYEQYF.

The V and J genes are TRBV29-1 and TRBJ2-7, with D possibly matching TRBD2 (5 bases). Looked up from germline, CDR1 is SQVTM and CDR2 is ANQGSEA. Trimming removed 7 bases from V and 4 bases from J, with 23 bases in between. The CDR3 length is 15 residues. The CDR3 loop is CSAFDADAGLYEQYF. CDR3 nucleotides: TGCAGCGCATTTGACGCTGACGCGGGCCTATACGAGCAGTACTTC.

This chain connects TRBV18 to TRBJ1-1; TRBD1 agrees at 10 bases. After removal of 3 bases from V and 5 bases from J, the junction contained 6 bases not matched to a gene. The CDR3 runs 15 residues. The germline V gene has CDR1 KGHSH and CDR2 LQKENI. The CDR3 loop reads CASSPRQGAGTEAFF. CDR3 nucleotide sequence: TGTGCCAGCTCACCTAGACAGGGGGCAGGAACTGAAGCTTTCTTT.

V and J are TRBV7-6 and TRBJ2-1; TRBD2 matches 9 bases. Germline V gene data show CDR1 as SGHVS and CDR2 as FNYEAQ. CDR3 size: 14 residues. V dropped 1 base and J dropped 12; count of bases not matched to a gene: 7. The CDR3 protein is CASSLVPAGGGQFF. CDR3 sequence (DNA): TGTGCCAGCAGCTTAGTGCCAGCGGGAGGTGGGCAGTTCTTC. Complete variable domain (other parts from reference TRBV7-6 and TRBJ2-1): GAGVSQSPRYKVTKRGQDVALRCDPISGHVSLYWYRQALGQGPEFLTYFNYEAQQDKSGLPNDRFSAERPEGSISTLTIQRTEQRDSAMYRCASSLVPAGGGQFFGPGTRLTVL.

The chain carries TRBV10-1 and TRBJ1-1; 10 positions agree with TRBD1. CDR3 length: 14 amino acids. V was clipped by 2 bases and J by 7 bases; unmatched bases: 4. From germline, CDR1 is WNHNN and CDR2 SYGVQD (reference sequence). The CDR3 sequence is CASSEDRGPGEAFF. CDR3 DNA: TGCGCCAGCAGTGAGGACAGGGGGCCTGGTGAAGCTTTCTTT.

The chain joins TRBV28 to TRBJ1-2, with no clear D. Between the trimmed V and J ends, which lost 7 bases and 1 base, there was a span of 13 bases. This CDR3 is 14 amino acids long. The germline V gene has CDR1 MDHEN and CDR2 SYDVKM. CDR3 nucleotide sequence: TGTGCCAGCACTACAGCCCTTGTTAACTATGGCTACACCTTC. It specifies CASTTALVNYGYTF.

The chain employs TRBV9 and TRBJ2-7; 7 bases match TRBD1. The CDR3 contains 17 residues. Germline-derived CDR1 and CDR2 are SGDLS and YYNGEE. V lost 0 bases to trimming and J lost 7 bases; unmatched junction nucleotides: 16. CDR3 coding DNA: TGTGCCAGCAGCGTAGACCCGACAGGGCTCCAACTCGGGGAGCAGTACTTC. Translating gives CASSVDPTGLQLGEQYF.

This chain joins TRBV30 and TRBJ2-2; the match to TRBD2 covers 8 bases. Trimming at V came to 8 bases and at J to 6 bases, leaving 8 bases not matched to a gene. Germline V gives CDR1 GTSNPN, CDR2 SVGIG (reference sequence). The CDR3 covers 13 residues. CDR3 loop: CAGMRGAPGELFF. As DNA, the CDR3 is TGTGCCGGTATGCGGGGGGCGCCCGGGGAGCTGTTTTTT.

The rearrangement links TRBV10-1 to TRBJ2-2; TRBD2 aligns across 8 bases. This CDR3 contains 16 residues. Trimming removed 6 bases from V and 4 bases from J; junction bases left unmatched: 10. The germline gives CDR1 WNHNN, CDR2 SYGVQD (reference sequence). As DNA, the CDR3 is TGCGCCAGCAGCTTAAGGGGAACTAGCGGCACCGGGGAGCTGTTTTTT. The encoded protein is CASSLRGTSGTGELFF.